Below, 21 T cell receptor beta chains from the same sample are listed, as sequenced in a study of cytomegalovirus exposure and HLA in healthy donors. Only in-frame clones appear in the TCRdb table, and some are missing; sequencing was by immunoSEQ multiplex PCR. Altogether some 85,000 clones are present, about 95% being singletons, with the ten largest covering roughly 1.3%. Sample: PBMCs. The receptor set was obtained from a woman aged 18-30 years in good health and CMV-seronegative.

The rearrangement joins TRBV19 to TRBJ1-5; D call uncertain. Germline values: CDR1 LNHDA, CDR2 SQIVND (reference sequence). V lost 2 bases and J lost 7, with 6 bases in between. The CDR3 runs 12 residues. The CDR3 region is CASSIPNQPQHF. Here the CDR3 DNA reads TGTGCCAGTAGTATACCTAACCAGCCCCAGCATTTT.

The V and J genes are TRBV2 and TRBJ2-2, with D possibly TRBD1 on 6 matching bases. CDR1 SNHLY and CDR2 FYNNEI come from the germline V gene. Trimming took off 6 bases at V and 6 bases at J, with 14 bases between the two ends. This CDR3 is 14 amino acids long. The CDR3 spells CASRDTGWAGELFF. CDR3 sequence (DNA): TGTGCCAGCAGGGATACAGGGTGGGCCGGGGAGCTGTTTTTT.

V gene TRBV18 combines with J gene TRBJ2-5; 8 bases match TRBD1. Per the germline V gene, CDR1 is KGHSH and CDR2 is LQKENI. With V trimmed by 4 bases and J by 3 bases, 7 bases remained unmatched. This CDR3 has 15 amino acids. The CDR3 is CASSRMTGVEETQYF. The CDR3 coding sequence is TGTGCCAGCTCACGCATGACAGGGGTGGAAGAGACCCAGTACTTC.

V gene TRBV27 combines with J gene TRBJ1-2; 7 bases fit TRBD1. Per the germline V gene, CDR1 is MNHEY and CDR2 is SMNVEV (reference sequence). The trim removed 2 bases at V and 4 bases at J, leaving 10 bases unmatched. This CDR3 region has 16 residues. The chain's CDR3 is CASSLGFGTALYGYTF. The CDR3 nucleotides read TGTGCCAGCAGTTTAGGTTTCGGGACAGCCCTCTATGGCTACACCTTC.

In this sample, this clone turned up once. The gene calls are TRBV18 and TRBJ1-2; unclear D gene. The germline V gene encodes CDR1 KGHSH and CDR2 LQKENI. The CDR3 sequence is 14 residues long. Deletions cut 3 bases from V and 4 bases from J, with 12 bases between. The CDR3 coding sequence is TGTGCCAGCTCACCGGATAGGGCGGGCTATGGCTACACCTTC. Translated: CASSPDRAGYGYTF.

The chain is built from TRBV10-1 and TRBJ2-1, with TRBD2 identical over 7 bases. This CDR3 has 15 amino acids. Looked up from germline, CDR1 is WNHNN and CDR2 is SYGVQD (reference sequence). V shed 2 bases, J shed 9 bases, and the junction held 10 bases outside the gene matches. DNA for the CDR3: TGCGCCAGCAGTGAGGAAGGAGTCTGGGGGGGTGAGCAGTTCTTC. It encodes CASSEEGVWGGEQFF.

The J gene is TRBJ2-3, the V gene TRBV6-1; TRBD2 aligns across 13 bases. Germline V CDR1 and CDR2: MNHNS, SASEGT. CDR3 length equals 15 residues. Trimming cost V 4 bases and J 4 bases; bases outside gene matches: 2. CDR3 in DNA: TGTGCCAGCAGTGGACTAGCGGGAGGCCCAGATACGCAGTATTTT. This codes for CASSGLAGGPDTQYF.

The gene calls are TRBV27 and TRBJ1-4; 8 bases line up with TRBD1. The germline gives CDR1 MNHEY, CDR2 SMNVEV (reference sequence). With V trimmed by 2 bases and J by 6 bases, 8 bases remained unmatched. The CDR3 length is 16 residues. The CDR3 reads CASSLPVPTGDEKLFF. The CDR3 DNA follows: TGTGCCAGCAGTTTACCCGTCCCGACAGGGGATGAAAAACTGTTTTTT. The full variable domain, with the rest looked up from reference TRBV27 and TRBJ1-4, is EAQVTQNPRYLITVTGKKLTVTCSQNMNHEYMSWYRQDPGLGLRQIYYSMNVEVTDKGDVPEGYKVSRKEKRNFPLILESPSPNQTSLYFCASSLPVPTGDEKLFFGSGTQLSVL.

The chain joins TRBV5-1 to TRBJ2-6; D is perhaps TRBD1 (6 bases). Per germline, CDR1 SGHRS and CDR2 YFSETQ. The CDR3 sequence is 16 residues long. The V gene lost 6 bases and the J gene lost 1 base, with 14 bases spanning the gap. Written as DNA, the CDR3 is TGCGCCAGCAAGGTGTGGGGGCGGTCTGGGGCCAACGTCCTGACTTTC. Protein sequence: CASKVWGRSGANVLTF.

The chain couples TRBV6-1 to TRBJ1-5; D possibly corresponds to TRBD1 (6 bases). V gave up 4 bases and J gave up 5 bases, with 18 bases separating them. This CDR3 spans 16 amino acids. Germline V gene data show CDR1 as MNHNS and CDR2 as SASEGT. CDR3 loop: CASSGNPAGADQPQHF. As DNA, the CDR3 is TGTGCCAGCAGTGGAAATCCCGCGGGGGCGGATCAGCCCCAGCATTTT.

This clone was observed a single time. This chain connects TRBV15 to TRBJ2-7; D is perhaps TRBD2 (5 bases). Germline lookup yields CDR1 LNHNV and CDR2 YYDKDF (reference sequence). With 4 bases removed from V and 5 bases from J, the gap between germline ends came to 9 bases. The CDR3 is made up of 12 amino acids. CDR3 DNA: TGTGCCACCAGCATAGGAGGTAACGAGCAGTACTTC. Its protein is CATSIGGNEQYF.

V gene TRBV30 combines with J gene TRBJ1-4, with TRBD1 matching 7 bases. CDR1 and CDR2 (germline): GTSNPN, SVGIG (reference sequence). The CDR3 extends over 15 amino acids. The V gene end was trimmed by 0 bases and the J gene end by 6 bases; junction bases not matched to a gene: 7. The CDR3 DNA sequence: TGTGCCTGGAGTGTGGGGACAGATAGATATGAAAAACTGTTTTTT. Translation gives CAWSVGTDRYEKLFF.

The chain is built from TRBV5-1 and TRBJ2-1, with D maybe TRBD2 (5 bases). The germline V gene encodes CDR1 SGHRS and CDR2 YFSETQ. CDR3 length: 13 residues. Trimming took off 2 bases at V and 8 bases at J, with 11 bases between the two ends. The CDR3 spells CASSFQMRDEQFF. The DNA of the CDR3 is TGCGCCAGCAGCTTTCAAATGCGGGATGAGCAGTTCTTC.

This sequence joins TRBV27 and TRBJ2-3, with a tentative D call TRBD1 (5 bases). Looked up from germline, CDR1 is MNHEY and CDR2 is SMNVEV (reference sequence). The V end was cut by 5 bases, the J end by 6 bases, with 12 bases between. The CDR3 totals 13 residues. The CDR3 sequence is CASSRQHMDTQYF. CDR3 sequence (DNA): TGTGCCAGCAGTCGACAGCACATGGATACGCAGTATTTT.

The gene calls are TRBV19 and TRBJ2-5; 10 bases fit TRBD2. This CDR3 is built from 16 residues. Germline V gene lookup returns CDR1 LNHDA and CDR2 SQIVND (reference sequence). J gave up 5 bases and V 3 bases, and 9 bases lay outside the gene matches. CDR3 sequence reads: CASSIRLAGVGETQYF. CDR3 coding DNA: TGTGCCAGTAGTATTCGGCTAGCGGGAGTAGGGGAGACCCAGTACTTC.

The gene calls are TRBV10-1 and TRBJ1-2; no definite D call. The CDR3 contains 13 residues. Germline-derived CDR1 and CDR2 are WNHNN and SYGVQD (reference sequence). Trimming took 1 base from V and 6 from J, leaving 9 bases between them. This CDR3 is CASSEWAHDGYTF. The CDR3 nucleotides read TGCGCCAGCAGTGAGTGGGCCCACGATGGCTACACCTTC.

J is TRBJ2-3 and V is TRBV15; tentatively, D is TRBD2 (6 bases). There are 19 residues in the CDR3. Germline CDR1 reads LNHNV; CDR2 reads YYDKDF (reference sequence). V lost 2 bases and J 0 bases, leaving 21 bases between the germline ends. The DNA for the CDR3 is TGTGCCACCAGCAGATTGGGGAGGCCTACACTACATAGCACAGATACGCAGTATTTT. Its protein is CATSRLGRPTLHSTDTQYF.

V usage is TRBV19 and J usage is TRBJ2-2; TRBD2 agrees at 12 bases. CDR3 length equals 15 residues. J gave up 7 bases and V 7 bases, and 7 bases lay outside the gene matches. Per the germline V gene, CDR1 is LNHDA and CDR2 is SQIVND (reference sequence). CDR3: CASMRLAGVGGELFF. In DNA, the CDR3 is TGTGCCAGTATGAGACTAGCGGGAGTTGGCGGGGAGCTGTTTTTT.

The chain has TRBV6-1 and TRBJ2-7; 10 positions agree with TRBD1. Losses at the gene ends were 0 bases for V and 5 bases for J; bases not matched to a gene: 4. Germline assignment: CDR1 MNHNS and CDR2 SASEGT. CDR3 length: 15 amino acids. Here the CDR3 DNA reads TGTGCCAGCAGTGAAGCGCCCGGACAGGGGGACGAGCAGTACTTC. Its protein is CASSEAPGQGDEQYF.

The V and J genes are TRBV6-4 and TRBJ2-1; possible D gene TRBD2, 6 bases. The CDR3 spans 15 residues. Germline lookup yields CDR1 MRHNA and CDR2 SNTAGT. Trimming shortened V by 1 base and J by 5 bases, and 12 bases separated the two germline ends. CDR3 coding DNA: TGTGCCAGCAGTGACTTGGGACTGGGCAACAATGAGCAGTTCTTC. Its protein product is CASSDLGLGNNEQFF.

This clone was counted once. This CDR3 reads CAITSGTGGKETQYF. Here the CDR3 DNA reads TGTGCCATCACCTCCGGGACGGGAGGCAAGGAGACCCAGTACTTC. The rearrangement links TRBV10-3 to TRBJ2-5, with 7 bases matching TRBD2. There are 15 residues in the CDR3. Germline CDR1 is ENHRY and CDR2 is SYGVKD. V lost 7 bases, J lost 5 bases, and 13 bases stayed unmatched.